The 20 T cell receptor beta chains below were found in one sample sequenced in a study of cytomegalovirus exposure and HLA in healthy donors. The PCR used 60 Vbeta and 13 Jbeta primers. Only in-frame clones appear in the TCRdb table, and some are missing; sequencing was by immunoSEQ multiplex PCR. Seen here are about 150,000 clones, around four fifths observed once, and the top ten hold 2% to 2.5%. Sample: PBMCs. Receptors originate from a boy aged 2 to 9 in good health and CMV-seronegative.

The CDR3 region is CAWSVWRRGEDTQYF. DNA for the CDR3: TGTGCCTGGAGTGTATGGAGGAGGGGAGAAGATACGCAGTATTTT. The chain couples TRBV30 to TRBJ2-3; D might be TRBD2 (6 bases). There are 15 residues in the CDR3. Per germline, CDR1 GTSNPN and CDR2 SVGIG (reference sequence). Deletions cut 0 bases from V and 5 bases from J, with 15 bases between.

This clone was observed a few times. The V call is TRBV7-8, the J call TRBJ1-2; unclear D gene. There are 11 residues in the CDR3. In germline, CDR1 is SGHVS, CDR2 FQNEAQ. Between the trimmed V and J ends, which lost 4 bases and 4 bases, there was a span of 4 bases. The CDR3 is CASSSSYGYTF. In DNA form, the CDR3 reads TGTGCCAGCAGCTCCAGCTATGGCTACACCTTC.

The chain has TRBV15 and TRBJ2-1, with 7 bases that match TRBD2. From germline, CDR1 is LNHNV and CDR2 YYDKDF (reference sequence). V gave up 5 bases and J gave up 5 bases; unmatched junction bases: 6. This CDR3 has 14 amino acids. DNA for the CDR3: TGTGCCACCAGCGGAAGCGGGAAGAACAATGAGCAGTTCTTC. Encoded protein: CATSGSGKNNEQFF.

The V call is TRBV7-9, the J call TRBJ2-4; maybe TRBD1 (7 bases). CDR3 length: 17 residues. V was cut by 5 bases and J by 7 bases, with 24 bases left in between. The germline V gene has CDR1 SEHNR and CDR2 FQNEAQ (reference sequence). The CDR3 loop is CASSPEAPLAGGNIQYF. The CDR3 DNA reads as TGTGCCAGCAGCCCCGAAGCGCCATTGGCAGGGGGGAACATTCAGTACTTC.

Worth noting for this clone: Its ends do not fully match the called genes, so a read error is possible. This chain links TRBV29-1 with TRBJ2-5; TRBD2 agrees at 13 bases. The V gene's germline CDR1 is SQVTM and CDR2 ANQGSEA. The CDR3 extends over 14 amino acids. The CDR3 sequence: CSVEGTSGKETQYF. The CDR3 nucleotides read TGCAGCGTAGAAGGGACTAGCGGGAAAGAGACCCAGTACTTC.

This clone showed up just once. The chain employs TRBV4-3 and TRBJ2-1, with 8 bases fitting TRBD1. Unmatched junction bases numbered 9, after V lost 4 bases and J lost 4 bases. The CDR3 spans 16 residues. Germline V lookup: CDR1 LGHNA, CDR2 YSLEER. DNA for the CDR3: TGCGCCAGCAGCCGCCTGGGGACAGGAGGATACAATGAGCAGTTCTTC. Protein product: CASSRLGTGGYNEQFF.

The gene calls are TRBV11-2 and TRBJ2-2, with 8 nucleotides matching TRBD1. V dropped 2 bases and J dropped 4; count of bases not matched to a gene: 9. This CDR3 region has 17 residues. Germline CDR1 SGHAT, CDR2 FQNNGV. CDR3 DNA sequence: TGTGCCAGCAGCTTAAACGGCGGCGGACAGGGCACCGGGGAGCTGTTTTTT. This encodes CASSLNGGGQGTGELFF.

This rearrangement joins TRBV5-1 to TRBJ1-6; the D gene is possibly TRBD1 (5 bases). The CDR3 sequence is 14 residues long. The germline V gene has CDR1 SGHRS and CDR2 YFSETQ. V lost 0 bases to trimming and J lost 9 bases, with 10 bases between them. In nucleotides, the CDR3 is TGCGCCAGCAGCTTGGAGGGGTACGGTTCACCCCTCCACTTT. It is translated as CASSLEGYGSPLHF.

The J gene is TRBJ1-4, the V gene TRBV7-2, with D unclear. The germline CDR1 and CDR2 sequences are SGHTA and FQGNSA. Between the trimmed V and J ends, which lost 4 bases and 8 bases, there was a span of 17 bases. The CDR3 contains 15 residues. CDR3 protein: CASSSSGARGEKLFF. The CDR3 nucleotides are TGTGCCAGCAGCTCATCCGGTGCCCGAGGGGAAAAACTGTTTTTT.

This clone appeared a few times. V and J are TRBV4-3 and TRBJ2-3; 14 bases map to TRBD2. The CDR3 is made up of 16 amino acids. V lost 1 base to trimming and J lost 10 bases; unmatched junction nucleotides: 7. Germline V gene lookup returns CDR1 LGHNA and CDR2 YSLEER. The CDR3 reads CASSQADGTSGSAQYF. CDR3 in DNA: TGCGCCAGCAGCCAAGCCGACGGGACTAGCGGGAGTGCGCAGTATTTT.

The CDR3 spells CASSPDRNYGYTF. CDR3 coding DNA: TGTGCCAGCTCTCCGGACAGGAACTATGGCTACACCTTC. The rearrangement uses TRBV5-6 and TRBJ1-2, with 7 bases identical to TRBD1. J lost 2 bases, V lost 7 bases, and 5 bases had no gene match. Per the germline V gene, CDR1 is SGHDT and CDR2 is YYEEEE. The CDR3 has 13 amino acids.

The rearrangement uses TRBV2 and TRBJ2-3; 9 bases match TRBD1. CDR3 size: 17 residues. The V segment lost 7 bases and the J segment 2 bases; nucleotides outside the gene matches: 13. The germline V gene has CDR1 SNHLY and CDR2 FYNNEI. This CDR3 is CASTPRNRGRFTDTQYF. The CDR3 bases are TGTGCCAGCACCCCTCGCAACAGGGGGCGATTCACAGATACGCAGTATTTT. The full variable domain, in which reference TRBV2 and TRBJ2-3 provide the parts outside the CDR3, is EPEVTQTPSHQVTQMGQEVILRCVPISNHLYFYWYRQILGQKVEFLVSFYNNEISEKSEIFDDQFSVERPDGSNFTLKIRSTKLEDSAMYFCASTPRNRGRFTDTQYFGPGTRLTVL.

The genes are TRBV11-3 and TRBJ2-2, with 8 nucleotides matching TRBD1. Germline V CDR1 and CDR2: SGHNT, YENEEA. Trimming cost V 1 base and J 6 bases; bases outside gene matches: 4. The CDR3 covers 15 residues. The CDR3 is CASSLGGQAAGELFF. CDR3 coding DNA: TGTGCCAGCAGCTTAGGGGGACAGGCGGCCGGGGAGCTGTTTTTT.

The CDR3 protein is CASSQGLDEQYF. The CDR3 region has the DNA TGCGCCAGCAGCCAGGGGTTGGACGAGCAGTACTTC. The chain joins TRBV5-1 to TRBJ2-7, with TRBD1 as a possible D gene (6 bases). The ends were cut back, 4 bases at V and 5 bases at J, with 10 bases in the middle. Germline V CDR1 and CDR2: SGHRS, YFSETQ. This CDR3 has 12 residues. The full variable domain, its missing parts supplied by reference TRBV5-1 and TRBJ2-7, is KAGVTQTPRYLIKTRGQQVTLSCSPISGHRSVSWYQQTPGQGLQFLFEYFSETQRNKGNFPGRFSGRQFSNSRSEMNVSTLELGDSALYLCASSQGLDEQYFGPGTRLTVT.

The chain uses TRBV27 and TRBJ2-7, with D perhaps matching TRBD1 (5 bases). This CDR3 is 13 amino acids long. The V end was cut by 7 bases, the J end by 7 bases, with 17 bases between. CDR1 is MNHEY and CDR2 is SMNVEV in the germline V gene (reference sequence). The DNA for the CDR3 is TGTGCCAGCACCAACTCAGGGCTTTCAGAGCAGTACTTC. This sequence encodes CASTNSGLSEQYF.

This chain links TRBV27 with TRBJ2-3; D is possibly TRBD2 (5 bases). Trimming shortened V by 5 bases and J by 4 bases, and 13 bases separated the two germline ends. Germline values: CDR1 MNHEY, CDR2 SMNVEV (reference sequence). The CDR3 is made up of 14 amino acids. For the CDR3, the DNA is TGTGCCAGCAGTGCGACGGGGATCGCAGATACGCAGTATTTT. It translates to CASSATGIADTQYF.

This clone appeared a single time. The chain uses TRBV28 and TRBJ1-1; D is perhaps TRBD1 (6 bases). The germline CDR1 and CDR2 sequences are MDHEN and SYDVKM. Trimming cost V 8 bases and J 7 bases, with 17 bases left between them. The CDR3 sequence is 13 residues long. The CDR3 spells CASGGLTGIEAFF. The DNA of the CDR3 is TGTGCCAGCGGGGGCCTGACAGGTATTGAAGCTTTCTTT.

The chain couples TRBV9 to TRBJ2-5; TRBD2 is a possible D gene (5 bases). The germline CDR1 and CDR2 sequences are SGDLS and YYNGEE. V lost 2 bases and J 1 base, leaving 12 bases between the germline ends. The CDR3 covers 15 residues. The CDR3 bases are TGTGCCAGCAGCGTCTCAACGGGGTCCCAAGAGACCCAGTACTTC. The encoded protein is CASSVSTGSQETQYF.

This clone was found once. The chain combines TRBV5-4 with TRBJ2-7; 14 bases align to TRBD2. V dropped 1 base and J dropped 7; count of bases not matched to a gene: 13. Germline CDR1 reads SGHNT; CDR2 reads YYREEE (reference sequence). The CDR3 is 18 amino acids. CDR3 nucleotides: TGTGCCAGCAGCTTGTTGGGACTAGCGGGGGTTGTGCGGGTTGAGCAGTACTTC. Translating gives CASSLLGLAGVVRVEQYF. Using reference TRBV5-4 and TRBJ2-7 for the parts outside the CDR3, the full variable domain is ETGVTQSPTHLIKTRGQQVTLRCSSQSGHNTVSWYQQALGQGPQFIFQYYREEENGRGNFPPRFSGLQFPNYSSELNVNALELDDSALYLCASSLLGLAGVVRVEQYFGPGTRLTVT.

The sample holds a few counts of this clone. The genes are TRBV7-3 and TRBJ2-1, with 11 positions matching TRBD2. Looked up from germline, CDR1 is SGHTA and CDR2 is FQGTGA. This CDR3 region has 17 residues. Trimming at V came to 5 bases and at J to 5 bases, leaving 11 bases not matched to a gene. This CDR3 reads CASSEVIGTSGNNEQFF. The CDR3 DNA is TGTGCCAGCAGCGAAGTCATCGGGACTAGCGGTAACAATGAGCAGTTCTTC.